This note documents a single TCR beta chain sequence. Its specificity is unknown. Only in-frame clones appear in the TCRdb table, and some are missing; sequencing was by immunoSEQ multiplex PCR. Among roughly 170,000 clones listed, 88% were seen once. This sample is part of a study of radiation and T cells in renal cell carcinoma. Study results and caveats: In blood, top tumor clones expanded by 2 weeks, shrinking by 4.

CDR1 SNHLY and CDR2 FYNNEI come from the germline V gene. The CDR3 totals 18 residues. Trimming shortened V by 4 bases and J by 0 bases, and 19 bases separated the two germline ends. Time point of the sample: blood 4 weeks post-SBRT, at nephrectomy. The treatment is: 15 Gy SBRT to primary tumor, nephrectomy 4 weeks later. Nephrectomy followed 15 Gy stereotactic body radiation by 4 weeks. The chain is built from TRBV2 and TRBJ1-5, with a tentative D call TRBD1 (5 bases). This material consisted of blood, taken from a patient whose treatment included radiotherapy and nephrectomy. This receptor was taken from a woman between 50 and 59 years old with renal cell carcinoma. CDR3 region: CASSGLTSGKNSNQPQHF. The CDR3 DNA follows: TGTGCCAGCAGTGGCCTGACCTCAGGGAAGAATAGCAATCAGCCCCAGCATTTT.